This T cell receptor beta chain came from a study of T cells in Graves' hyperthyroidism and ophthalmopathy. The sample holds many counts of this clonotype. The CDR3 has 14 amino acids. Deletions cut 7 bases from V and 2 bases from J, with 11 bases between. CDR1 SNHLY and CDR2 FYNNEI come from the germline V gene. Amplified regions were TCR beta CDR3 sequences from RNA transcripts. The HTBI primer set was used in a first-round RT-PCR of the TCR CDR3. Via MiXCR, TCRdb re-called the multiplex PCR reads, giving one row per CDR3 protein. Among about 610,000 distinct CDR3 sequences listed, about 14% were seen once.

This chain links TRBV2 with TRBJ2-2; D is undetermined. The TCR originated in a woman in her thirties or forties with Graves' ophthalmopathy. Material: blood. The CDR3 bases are TGTGCCAGCAAAGGTAGCTTCAACACCGGGGAGCTGTTTTTT. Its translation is CASKGSFNTGELFF.